Only one count was recorded for the clone carrying this T cell receptor (beta chain). With V trimmed by 7 bases and J by 5 bases, 14 bases remained unmatched. From germline, CDR1 is SGDLS and CDR2 YYNGEE. The CDR3 contains 16 residues. TCRdb independently ran MiXCR on the RT-PCR reads; one entry per CDR3 protein. The sample lists about 700,000 distinct CDR3 sequences, more than 13% occurring once. The sequenced sample was memory CD4+ T cells from blood. The chain uses TRBV9 and TRBJ1-1, with 10 bases fitting TRBD1. The source of this sequence is a female donor in good health, serving as a healthy control. The CDR3 DNA follows: TGTGCCAGCGGCCCCCCCGACAGGGGGCGGTTTACTGAAGCTTTCTTT. Protein: CASGPPDRGRFTEAFF.